This T cell receptor (beta chain) was sequenced during a study of CD8 T cells in ankylosing spondylitis. General study findings and limits: In ankylosing spondylitis blood, a motif of roughly eight highly homologous TCR beta variants appeared characteristic. Matched ankylosing spondylitis synovial fluid reportedly contained a significantly enriched population of disease-linked clones.

MiXCR, applied by TCRdb to the 5' RACE reads, yields one record per CDR3 protein. The sample comprises about 390,000 distinct CDR3 sequences, around 20% of which are singletons, and approximately 16% rests with the top ten. V dropped 7 bases and J dropped 0 bases, with 10 bases sitting between them. The CDR3 extends over 14 amino acids. Germline V gene sequence: CDR1 ENHRY, CDR2 SYGVKD. This clonotype was observed a few times. Its antigen is unidentified. This clonotype was sampled from a male donor with ankylosing spondylitis. Sequencing used blood, either unsorted or a sorted T cell fraction (not recorded which). The chain is built from TRBV10-3 and TRBJ1-3; tentative D call: TRBD1 (5 bases). This chain's CDR3 is CAINQGNSGNTIYF. The CDR3, as DNA: TGTGCCATCAATCAGGGAAACTCTGGAAACACCATATATTTT.